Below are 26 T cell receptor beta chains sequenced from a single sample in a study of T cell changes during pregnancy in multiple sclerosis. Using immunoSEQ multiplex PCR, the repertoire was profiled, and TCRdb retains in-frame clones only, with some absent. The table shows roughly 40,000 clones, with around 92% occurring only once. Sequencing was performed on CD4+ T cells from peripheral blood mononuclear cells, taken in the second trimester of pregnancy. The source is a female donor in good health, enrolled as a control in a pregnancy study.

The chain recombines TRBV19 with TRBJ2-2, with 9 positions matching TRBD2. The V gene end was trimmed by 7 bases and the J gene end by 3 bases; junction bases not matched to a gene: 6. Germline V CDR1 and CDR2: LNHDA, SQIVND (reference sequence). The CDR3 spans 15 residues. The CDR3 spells CASTLSGRYTGELFF. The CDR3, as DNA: TGTGCCAGTACCCTCAGCGGGAGGTACACCGGGGAGCTGTTTTTT.

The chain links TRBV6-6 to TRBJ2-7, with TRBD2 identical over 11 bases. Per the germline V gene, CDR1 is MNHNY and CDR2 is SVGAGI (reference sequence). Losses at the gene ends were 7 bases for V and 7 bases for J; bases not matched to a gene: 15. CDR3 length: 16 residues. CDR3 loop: CASTPHTSGGPSEQYF. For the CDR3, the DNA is TGTGCCAGCACCCCCCACACTAGCGGGGGCCCCTCGGAGCAGTACTTC.

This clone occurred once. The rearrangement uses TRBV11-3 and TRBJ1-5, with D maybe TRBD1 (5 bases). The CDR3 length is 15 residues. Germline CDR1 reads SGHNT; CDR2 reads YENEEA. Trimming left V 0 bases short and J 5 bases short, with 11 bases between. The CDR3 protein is CASSLDLWGDQPQHF. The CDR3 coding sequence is TGTGCCAGCAGCTTAGACCTGTGGGGGGATCAGCCCCAGCATTTT. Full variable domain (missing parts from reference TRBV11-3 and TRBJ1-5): EAGVVQSPRYKIIEKKQPVAFWCNPISGHNTLYWYLQNLGQGPELLIRYENEEAVDDSQLPKDRFSAERLKGVDSTLKIQPAELGDSAVYLCASSLDLWGDQPQHFGDGTRLSIL.

The DNA of the CDR3 is TGTGCCAGCAGCTACAGGGGGCGAGAGCAGTACTTC. Translation gives CASSYRGREQYF. The rearrangement joins TRBV6-5 to TRBJ2-7, with 9 positions matching TRBD1. After removal of 6 bases from V and 7 bases from J, the junction contained 4 bases not matched to a gene. Germline CDR1 MNHEY, CDR2 SVGAGI. There are 12 residues in the CDR3.

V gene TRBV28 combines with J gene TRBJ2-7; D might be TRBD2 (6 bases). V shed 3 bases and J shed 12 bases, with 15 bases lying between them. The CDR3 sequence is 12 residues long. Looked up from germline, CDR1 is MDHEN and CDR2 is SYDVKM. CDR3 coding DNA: TGTGCCAGCAGTTTTCACCGGGAGTCTCGGTACTTC. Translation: CASSFHRESRYF.

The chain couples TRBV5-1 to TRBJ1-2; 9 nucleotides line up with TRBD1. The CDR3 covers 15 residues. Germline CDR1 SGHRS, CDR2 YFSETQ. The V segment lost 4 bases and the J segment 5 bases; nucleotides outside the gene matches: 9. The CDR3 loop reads CASSRGTGITYGYTF. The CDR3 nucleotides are TGCGCCAGCAGCCGAGGGACAGGGATAACGTATGGCTACACCTTC.

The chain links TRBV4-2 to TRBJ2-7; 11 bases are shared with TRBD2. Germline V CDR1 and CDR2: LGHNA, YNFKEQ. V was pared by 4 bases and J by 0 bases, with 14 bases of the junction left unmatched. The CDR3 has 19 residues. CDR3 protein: CASSRLGTSGLSSSYEQYF. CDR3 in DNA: TGTGCCAGCAGCCGCCTGGGGACTAGCGGTCTTTCAAGCTCCTACGAGCAGTACTTC.

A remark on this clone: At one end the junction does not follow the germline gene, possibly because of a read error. CDR3 region: CAGPGGEGLSRGF. The CDR3 DNA is TGCGCCGGACCGGGGGGGGAGGGGCTTAGCAGGGGCTTC. V gene TRBV5-1 combines with J gene TRBJ2-7, with TRBD2 identical over 8 bases. Looked up from germline, CDR1 is SGHRS and CDR2 is YFSETQ. CDR3 length: 13 residues.

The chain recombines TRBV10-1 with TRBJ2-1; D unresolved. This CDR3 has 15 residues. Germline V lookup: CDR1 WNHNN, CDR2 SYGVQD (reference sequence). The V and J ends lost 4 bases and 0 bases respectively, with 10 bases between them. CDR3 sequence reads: CASSGGPSSYNEQFF. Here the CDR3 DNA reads TGCGCCAGCAGTGGTGGGCCCAGCTCCTACAATGAGCAGTTCTTC.

CDR3 residues: CASSKAHGGNTEAFF. CDR3 sequence (DNA): TGCGCCAGCAGTAAGGCTCACGGGGGGAACACTGAAGCTTTCTTT. The chain has TRBV4-3 and TRBJ1-1; TRBD1 might be the D (5 bases). V was trimmed by 6 bases and J by 1 base, leaving 15 bases between them. The CDR3 loop spans 15 amino acids. Germline loops: CDR1 LGHNA, CDR2 YSLEER.

The CDR3 sequence is CASSSYRAKNIQYF. In DNA, the CDR3 is TGTGCCAGCAGCTCGTACAGAGCCAAAAACATTCAGTACTTC. The V gene is TRBV7-2, the J gene TRBJ2-4; D uncertain. V shed 4 bases and J shed 0 bases, with 7 bases lying between them. Germline assignment: CDR1 SGHTA and CDR2 FQGNSA. This CDR3 is 14 amino acids long.

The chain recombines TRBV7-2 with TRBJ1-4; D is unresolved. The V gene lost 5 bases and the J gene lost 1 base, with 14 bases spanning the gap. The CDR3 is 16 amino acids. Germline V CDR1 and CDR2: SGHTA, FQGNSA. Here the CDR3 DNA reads TGTGCCAGCAGCAACCCCCGGGGAGGAACTAATGAAAAACTGTTTTTT. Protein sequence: CASSNPRGGTNEKLFF.

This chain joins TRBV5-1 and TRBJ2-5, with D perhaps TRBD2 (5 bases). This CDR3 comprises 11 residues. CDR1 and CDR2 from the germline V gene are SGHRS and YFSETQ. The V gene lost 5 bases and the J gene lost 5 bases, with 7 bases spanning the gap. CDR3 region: CASREGETQYF. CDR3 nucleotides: TGCGCCAGCAGAGAGGGCGAGACCCAGTACTTC.

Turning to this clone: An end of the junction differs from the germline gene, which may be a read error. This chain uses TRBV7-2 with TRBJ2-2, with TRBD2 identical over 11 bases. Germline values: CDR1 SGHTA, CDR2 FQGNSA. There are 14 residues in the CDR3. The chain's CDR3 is CASSLAGGTGELFF. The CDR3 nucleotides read TGTGCCAGCAGCCTAGCGGGAGGTACCGGGGAGCTGTTTTTT. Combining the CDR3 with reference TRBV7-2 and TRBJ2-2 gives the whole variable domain GAGVSQSPSNKVTEKGKDVELRCDPISGHTALYWYRQSLGQGLEFLIYFQGNSAPDKSGLPSDRFSAERTGGSVSTLTIQRTQQEDSAVYLCASSLAGGTGELFFGEGSRLTVL.

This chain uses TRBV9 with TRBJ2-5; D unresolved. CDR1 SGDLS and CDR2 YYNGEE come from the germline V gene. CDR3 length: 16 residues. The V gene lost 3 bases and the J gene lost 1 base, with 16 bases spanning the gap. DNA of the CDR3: TGTGCCAGCAGCGCCCGGCTTCTAGATTCCCAAGAGACCCAGTACTTC. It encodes CASSARLLDSQETQYF.

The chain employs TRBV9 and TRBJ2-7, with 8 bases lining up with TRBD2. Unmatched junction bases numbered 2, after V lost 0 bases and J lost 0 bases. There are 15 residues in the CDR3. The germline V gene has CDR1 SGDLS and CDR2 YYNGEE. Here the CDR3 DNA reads TGTGCCAGCAGCGTAGCGGGGGGGAGCTCCTACGAGCAGTACTTC. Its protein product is CASSVAGGSSYEQYF.

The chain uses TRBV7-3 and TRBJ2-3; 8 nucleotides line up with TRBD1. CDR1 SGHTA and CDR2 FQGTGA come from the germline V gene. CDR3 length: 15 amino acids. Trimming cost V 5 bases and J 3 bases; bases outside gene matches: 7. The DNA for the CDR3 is TGTGCCAGCAGCACTGGACAGGGTGGTACAGATACGCAGTATTTT. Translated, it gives CASSTGQGGTDTQYF.

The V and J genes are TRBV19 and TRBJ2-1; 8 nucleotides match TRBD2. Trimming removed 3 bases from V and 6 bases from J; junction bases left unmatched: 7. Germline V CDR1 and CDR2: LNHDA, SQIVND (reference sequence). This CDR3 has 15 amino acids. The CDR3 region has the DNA TGTGCCAGTAGTATTGTCCTAGCGGGCCTCAATGAGCAGTTCTTC. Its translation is CASSIVLAGLNEQFF.

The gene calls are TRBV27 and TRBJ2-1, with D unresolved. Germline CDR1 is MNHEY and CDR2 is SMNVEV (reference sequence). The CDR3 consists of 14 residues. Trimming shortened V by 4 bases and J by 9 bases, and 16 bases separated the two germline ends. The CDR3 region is CASSSSPPVSEQFF. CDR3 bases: TGTGCCAGCAGTTCGTCCCCCCCGGTATCTGAGCAGTTCTTC.

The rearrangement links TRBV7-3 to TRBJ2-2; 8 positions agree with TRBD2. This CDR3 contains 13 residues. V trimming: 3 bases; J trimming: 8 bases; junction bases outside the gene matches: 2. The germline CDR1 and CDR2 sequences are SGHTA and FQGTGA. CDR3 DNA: TGTGCCAGCAGCTTGACTAGCGCTGGGGAGCTGTTTTTT. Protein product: CASSLTSAGELFF.

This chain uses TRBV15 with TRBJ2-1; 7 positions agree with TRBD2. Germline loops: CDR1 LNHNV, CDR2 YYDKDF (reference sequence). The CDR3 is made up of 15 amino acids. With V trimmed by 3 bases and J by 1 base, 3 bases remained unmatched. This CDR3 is CATSRRAGSYNEQFF. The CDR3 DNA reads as TGTGCCACCAGCAGGAGAGCGGGGTCCTACAATGAGCAGTTCTTC.

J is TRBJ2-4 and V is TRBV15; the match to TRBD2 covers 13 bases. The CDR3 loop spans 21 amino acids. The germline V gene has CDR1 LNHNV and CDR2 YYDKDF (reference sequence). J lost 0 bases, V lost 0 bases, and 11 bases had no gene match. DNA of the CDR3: TGTGCCACCAGCAGAGAAAGGGGACTAGCGGGAACTTCCCTAGCCAAAAACATTCAGTACTTC. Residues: CATSRERGLAGTSLAKNIQYF.

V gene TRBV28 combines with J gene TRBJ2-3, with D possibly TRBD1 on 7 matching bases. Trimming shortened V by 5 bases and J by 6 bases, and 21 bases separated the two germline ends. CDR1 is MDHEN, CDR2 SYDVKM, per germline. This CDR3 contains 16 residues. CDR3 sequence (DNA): TGTGCCAGCAGTCTCACGACAGGGAGGTTGGCGGATACGCAGTATTTT. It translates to CASSLTTGRLADTQYF. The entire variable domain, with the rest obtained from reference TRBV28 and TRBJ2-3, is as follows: DVKVTQSSRYLVKRTGEKVFLECVQDMDHENMFWYRQDPGLGLRLIYFSYDVKMKEKGDIPEGYSVSREKKERFSLILESASTNQTSMYLCASSLTTGRLADTQYFGPGTRLTVL.

This CDR3 reads CASGLVRGTEAFF. The CDR3 DNA reads as TGTGCTAGTGGTTTGGTCCGGGGTACTGAAGCTTTCTTT. This chain joins TRBV12-5 and TRBJ1-1; D unresolved. CDR3 length: 13 amino acids. Germline-derived CDR1 and CDR2 are LGHNT and FRNRAP. Trimming stripped 0 bases from V and 5 bases from J, with 7 bases between.

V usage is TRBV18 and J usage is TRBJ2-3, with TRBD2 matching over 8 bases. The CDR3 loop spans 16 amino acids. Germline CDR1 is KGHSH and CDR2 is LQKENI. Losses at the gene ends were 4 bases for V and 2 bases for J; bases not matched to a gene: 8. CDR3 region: CASSHSGTSHTDTQYF. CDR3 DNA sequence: TGTGCCAGCTCACACTCCGGGACTAGTCACACAGATACGCAGTATTTT.

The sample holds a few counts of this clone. In nucleotides, the CDR3 is TGTGCCAGCAGTTTAACTCGACAGATGAACACCGGGGAGCTGTTTTTT. As protein: CASSLTRQMNTGELFF. This chain uses TRBV27 with TRBJ2-2, with D possibly matching TRBD1 (5 bases). CDR3 length: 16 amino acids. The V and J ends lost 2 bases and 1 base respectively, with 11 bases between them. Germline-derived CDR1 and CDR2 are MNHEY and SMNVEV (reference sequence).